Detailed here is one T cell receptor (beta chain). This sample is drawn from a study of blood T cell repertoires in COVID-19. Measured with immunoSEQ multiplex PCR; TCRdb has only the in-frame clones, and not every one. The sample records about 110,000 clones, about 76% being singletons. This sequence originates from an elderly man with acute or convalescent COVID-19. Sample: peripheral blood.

The CDR3 loop reads CAWSGTGLRGGYTF. The CDR3 DNA follows: TGTGCCTGGAGCGGGACAGGGCTACGGGGAGGCTACACCTTC. The J gene is TRBJ1-2, the V gene TRBV30, with 9 bases lining up with TRBD1. Germline V gene sequence: CDR1 GTSNPN, CDR2 SVGIG (reference sequence). CDR3 length: 14 residues. Trimming took 3 bases from V and 8 from J; bases not matched to a gene: 10. The full variable domain, its missing parts supplied by reference TRBV30 and TRBJ1-2, is SQTIHQWPATLVQPVGSPLSLECTVEGTSNPNLYWYRQAAGRGLQLLFYSVGIGQISSEVPQNLSASRPQDRQFILSSKKLLLSDSGFYLCAWSGTGLRGGYTFGSGTRLTVV.